This TCR beta chain was captured in a study of blood T cell repertoires in COVID-19. Study at large: The United States, Italy and Spain provided the acute and convalescent COVID-19 samples. PBMCs, B-cell-depleted T cells, or T cells provided the cDNA or gDNA that made up the material.

From germline, CDR1 is GTSNPN and CDR2 SVGIG (reference sequence). The ends lost 3 bases at V and 2 bases at J; junction bases unmatched: 9. The CDR3 contains 16 residues. Authors' methods: Estimates of nucleated cell counts were drawn from the amplification of reference gene primers. Only in-frame clones appear in the TCRdb table, and some are missing; sequencing was by immunoSEQ multiplex PCR. D and trimming were read from the DNA, whereas the V and J calls and clone size are those reported in that table. This repertoire shows about 59,000 clones, 73% found once; its top ten account for 15% to 20%.

Sequences were obtained from peripheral blood. The chain couples TRBV30 to TRBJ2-2, with 7 bases that match TRBD2. The receptor comes from a woman aged 50 to 60 with active or convalescent COVID-19. The CDR3 here is CAWRSSGTANTGELFF. CDR3 coding DNA: TGTGCCTGGAGGTCGAGCGGGACGGCTAACACCGGGGAGCTGTTTTTT.